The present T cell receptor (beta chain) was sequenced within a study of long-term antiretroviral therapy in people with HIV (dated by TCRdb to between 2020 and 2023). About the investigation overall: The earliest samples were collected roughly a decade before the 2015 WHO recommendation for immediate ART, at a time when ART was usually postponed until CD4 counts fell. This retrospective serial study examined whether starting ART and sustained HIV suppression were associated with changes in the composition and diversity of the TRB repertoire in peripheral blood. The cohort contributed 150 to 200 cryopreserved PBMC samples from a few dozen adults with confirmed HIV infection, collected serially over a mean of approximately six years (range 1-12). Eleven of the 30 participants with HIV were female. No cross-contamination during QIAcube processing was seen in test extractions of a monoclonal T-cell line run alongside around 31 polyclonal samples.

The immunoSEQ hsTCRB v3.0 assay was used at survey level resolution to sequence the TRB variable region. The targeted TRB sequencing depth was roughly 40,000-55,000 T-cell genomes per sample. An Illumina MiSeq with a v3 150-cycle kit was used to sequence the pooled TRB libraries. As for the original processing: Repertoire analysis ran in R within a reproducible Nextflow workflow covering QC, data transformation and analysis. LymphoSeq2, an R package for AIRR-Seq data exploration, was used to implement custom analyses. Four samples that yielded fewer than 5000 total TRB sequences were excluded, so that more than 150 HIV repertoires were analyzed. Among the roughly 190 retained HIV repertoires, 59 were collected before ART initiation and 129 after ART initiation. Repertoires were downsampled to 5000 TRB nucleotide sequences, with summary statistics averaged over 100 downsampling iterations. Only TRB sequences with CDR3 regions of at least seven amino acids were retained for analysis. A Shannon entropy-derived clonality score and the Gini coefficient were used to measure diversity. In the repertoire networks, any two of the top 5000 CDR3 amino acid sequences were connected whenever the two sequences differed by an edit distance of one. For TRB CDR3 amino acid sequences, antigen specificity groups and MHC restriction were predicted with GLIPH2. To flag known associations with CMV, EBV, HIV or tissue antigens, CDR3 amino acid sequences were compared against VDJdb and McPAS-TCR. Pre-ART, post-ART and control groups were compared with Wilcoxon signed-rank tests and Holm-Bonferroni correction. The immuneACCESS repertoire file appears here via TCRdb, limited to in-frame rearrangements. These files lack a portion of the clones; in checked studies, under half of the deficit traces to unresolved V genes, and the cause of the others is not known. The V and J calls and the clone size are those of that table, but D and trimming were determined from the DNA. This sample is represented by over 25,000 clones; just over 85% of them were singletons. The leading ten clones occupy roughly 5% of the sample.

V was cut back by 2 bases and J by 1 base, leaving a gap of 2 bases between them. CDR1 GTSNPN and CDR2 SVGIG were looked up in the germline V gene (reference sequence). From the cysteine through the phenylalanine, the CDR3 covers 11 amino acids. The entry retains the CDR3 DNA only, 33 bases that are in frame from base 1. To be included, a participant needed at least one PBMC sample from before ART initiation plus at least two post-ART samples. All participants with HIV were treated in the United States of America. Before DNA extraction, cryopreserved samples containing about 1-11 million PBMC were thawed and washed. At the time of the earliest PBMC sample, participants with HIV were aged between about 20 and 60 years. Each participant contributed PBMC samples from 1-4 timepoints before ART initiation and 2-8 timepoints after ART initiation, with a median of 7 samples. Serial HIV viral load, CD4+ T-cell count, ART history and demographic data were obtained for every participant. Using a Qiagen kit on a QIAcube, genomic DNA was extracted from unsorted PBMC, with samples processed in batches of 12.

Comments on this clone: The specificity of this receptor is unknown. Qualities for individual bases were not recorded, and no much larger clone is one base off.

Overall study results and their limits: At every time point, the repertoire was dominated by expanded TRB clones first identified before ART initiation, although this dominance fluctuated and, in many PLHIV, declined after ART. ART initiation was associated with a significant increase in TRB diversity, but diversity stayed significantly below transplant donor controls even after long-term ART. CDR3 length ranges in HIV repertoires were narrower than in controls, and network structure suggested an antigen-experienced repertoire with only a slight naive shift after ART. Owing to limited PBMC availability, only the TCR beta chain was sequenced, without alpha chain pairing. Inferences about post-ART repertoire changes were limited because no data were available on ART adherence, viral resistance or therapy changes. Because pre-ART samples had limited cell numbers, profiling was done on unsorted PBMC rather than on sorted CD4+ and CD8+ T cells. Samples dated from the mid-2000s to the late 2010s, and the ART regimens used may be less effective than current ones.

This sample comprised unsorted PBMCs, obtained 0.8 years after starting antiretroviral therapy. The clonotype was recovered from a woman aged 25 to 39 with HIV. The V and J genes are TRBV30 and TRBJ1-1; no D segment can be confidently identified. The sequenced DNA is TGTGCCTGGAGTTGGAACACTGAAGCTTTCTTT. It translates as CAWSWNTEAFF.